This section outlines one T cell receptor beta chain sequence together with its context. This CDR3 has 14 amino acids. From germline, CDR1 is SGDLS and CDR2 YYNGEE. V gave up 0 bases and J gave up 2 bases; unmatched junction bases: 2. Clones were read by immunoSEQ multiplex PCR, and TCRdb kept only the in-frame ones, dropping some. The table has some 470,000 clones, 70% to 80% seen once; the top ten hold 10% to 15%. The data are from a study of shared clonotypes between healthy human individuals. The clonotype was recovered from a middle-aged woman in good health. Some clones in this sample may be carry-over from other donors' samples. Sequencing used PBMCs. This chain links TRBV9 with TRBJ2-7; 7 nucleotides line up with TRBD1. The CDR3 nucleotides read TGTGCCAGCAGCGTAGGGGACAGACCCTACGAGCAGTACTTC. Protein sequence: CASSVGDRPYEQYF.